Below, 25 T cell receptor beta chains from the same sample are listed, as sequenced in a study of shared clonotypes between healthy human individuals. Assay used: immunoSEQ multiplex PCR; TCRdb lists only in-frame clones, some missing. This table has more than 900,000 clones, around 78% appearing once. Sequencing was performed on memory CD4+ T cells from PBMCs. The subset was: CD45RA-negative fraction. The receptors come from a man aged 18 to 35 in good health. Some clones in this sample may be carry-over from other donors' samples.

This rearrangement joins TRBV7-7 to TRBJ2-1, with TRBD1 matching over 7 bases. The CDR3 is 14 residues long. V was clipped by 2 bases and J by 8 bases; unmatched bases: 6. The germline CDR1 and CDR2 sequences are SSHAT and FNYEAQ (reference sequence). CDR3 amino acids: CASSLTRDSDEQFF. The CDR3 bases are TGTGCCAGCAGCTTAACCCGGGACAGTGATGAGCAGTTCTTC. Together with reference TRBV7-7 and TRBJ2-1, the CDR3 gives the full variable domain: GAGVSQSPRYKVTKRGQDVTLRCDPISSHATLYWYQQALGQGPEFLTYFNYEAQPDKSGLPSDRFSAERPEGSISTLTIQRTEQRDSAMYRCASSLTRDSDEQFFGPGTRLTVL.

The chain uses TRBV5-4 and TRBJ1-2, with no clear D. Trimming removed 2 bases at V and 5 bases at J, with 16 bases between. CDR1 and CDR2 (germline): SGHNT, YYREEE (reference sequence). This CDR3 is built from 15 residues. The CDR3 nucleotides are TGTGCCAGCAGCTTTGTCTATGGCCTTACTTATGGCTACACCTTC. Translated, it gives CASSFVYGLTYGYTF.

The table lists this clone with a count of one. The chain couples TRBV6-1 to TRBJ2-5; TRBD1 matches 8 bases. CDR1 and CDR2 from the germline V gene are MNHNS and SASEGT. This CDR3 contains 13 residues. Trimming took 7 bases from V and 7 from J; bases not matched to a gene: 8. CDR3 in DNA: TGTGCCAGCATCCCGACAGGGGCTGGGACCCAGTACTTC. It codes for CASIPTGAGTQYF.

J is TRBJ1-5 and V is TRBV4-1; tentative D call: TRBD1 (5 bases). The V end was cut by 5 bases, the J end by 5 bases, with 13 bases between. Germline assignment: CDR1 MGHRA and CDR2 YSYEKL. The CDR3 is made up of 14 amino acids. Here the CDR3 DNA reads TGCGCCAGCAGCTCACAATCGACAGATCAGCCCCAGCATTTT. Protein sequence: CASSSQSTDQPQHF.

This clone was counted between two and nine times. J is TRBJ1-1 and V is TRBV30; possibly TRBD1 for D (6 bases). The germline V gene has CDR1 GTSNPN and CDR2 SVGIG (reference sequence). The CDR3 spans 14 residues. V lost 1 base and J lost 3, with 12 bases in between. The CDR3 spells CAWSEGVADTEAFF. CDR3 DNA: TGTGCCTGGAGTGAGGGGGTAGCGGACACTGAAGCTTTCTTT.

This chain links TRBV20-1 with TRBJ2-1, with D maybe TRBD2 (6 bases). The CDR3 spans 11 residues. The germline gives CDR1 DFQATT, CDR2 SNEGSKA (reference sequence). V lost 7 bases to trimming and J lost 8 bases, with 12 bases between them. The CDR3 region has the DNA TGCAGTGAGGGGACTGAGTATGAGCAGTTCTTC. Encoded protein: CSEGTEYEQFF.

The chain employs TRBV6-1 and TRBJ2-1, with TRBD2 matching 11 bases. Germline V gives CDR1 MNHNS, CDR2 SASEGT. The CDR3 consists of 15 residues. The V and J ends lost 7 bases and 4 bases, in that order; junction bases with no gene match: 6. The CDR3 bases are TGTGCCAGCACTAAGGGGACTAGCGGTTACAATGAGCAGTTCTTC. As protein: CASTKGTSGYNEQFF.

The J gene is TRBJ1-2, the V gene TRBV28; 8 bases are shared with TRBD1. J gave up 4 bases and V 4 bases, and 8 bases lay outside the gene matches. CDR3 length: 15 amino acids. CDR1 is MDHEN and CDR2 is SYDVKM in the germline V gene. This CDR3 reads CASSSSQGDGYGYTF. The CDR3 DNA follows: TGTGCCAGCAGTTCATCACAGGGGGACGGCTATGGCTACACCTTC.

The chain carries TRBV2 and TRBJ2-2; unclear D gene. Deletions cut 7 bases from V and 1 base from J, with 7 bases between. Germline V gene data show CDR1 as SNHLY and CDR2 as FYNNEI. This CDR3 has 13 residues. In DNA form, the CDR3 reads TGTGCCAGCAAGGCCTTGAACACCGGGGAGCTGTTTTTT. Translated, it gives CASKALNTGELFF.

The chain carries TRBV6-1 and TRBJ2-7; the D is unclear. Looked up from germline, CDR1 is MNHNS and CDR2 is SASEGT. V was clipped by 2 bases and J by 8 bases, with 10 bases between them. The CDR3 extends over 12 amino acids. This chain's CDR3 is CASSESGEKQYF. CDR3 coding DNA: TGTGCCAGCAGTGAAAGTGGGGAAAAGCAGTACTTC.

J is TRBJ1-2 and V is TRBV28; TRBD1 is a possible D gene (5 bases). This CDR3 comprises 12 residues. Trimming cost V 1 base and J 12 bases, with 12 bases left between them. Per germline, CDR1 MDHEN and CDR2 SYDVKM. DNA of the CDR3: TGTGCCAGCAGTTTATACGACACAGGCCACACCTTC. This translates into CASSLYDTGHTF.

The CDR3 bases are TGTGCCACCAGCAGAGAGGCAGGGAAGGCCACTGAAGCTTTCTTT. This gives the protein CATSREAGKATEAFF. The rearrangement uses TRBV15 and TRBJ1-1; D is possibly TRBD1 (5 bases). The CDR3 extends over 15 amino acids. The V gene lost 0 bases and the J gene lost 4 bases, with 12 bases spanning the gap. CDR1 and CDR2 from the germline V gene are LNHNV and YYDKDF (reference sequence).

The sample holds a few counts of this clone. J is TRBJ1-1 and V is TRBV9, with no clear D. The CDR3 length is 13 residues. V lost 0 bases and J lost 7, with 10 bases in between. CDR1 and CDR2 (germline): SGDLS, YYNGEE. The CDR3: CASSVGGVGEAFF. CDR3 DNA sequence: TGTGCCAGCAGCGTAGGCGGGGTTGGTGAAGCTTTCTTT.

V usage is TRBV15 and J usage is TRBJ1-1; D not resolved. Germline V CDR1 and CDR2: LNHNV, YYDKDF (reference sequence). Trimming removed 8 bases at V and 0 bases at J, with 7 bases between. The CDR3 runs 12 residues. CDR3 bases: TGTGCCACCTCTAACATGAACACTGAAGCTTTCTTT. This gives the protein CATSNMNTEAFF.

This clone was seen a handful of times. V usage is TRBV19 and J usage is TRBJ1-2; 7 bases fit TRBD1. The ends lost 5 bases at V and 9 bases at J; junction bases unmatched: 6. CDR1 and CDR2 from the germline V gene are LNHDA and SQIVND (reference sequence). The CDR3 loop spans 12 amino acids. The DNA of the CDR3 is TGTGCCAGTAGTTTGACAGGGAGGAGCTACACCTTC. Its protein is CASSLTGRSYTF.

The gene calls are TRBV30 and TRBJ2-7, with D possibly being TRBD2 (6 bases). V dropped 0 bases and J dropped 4 bases, with 13 bases sitting between them. The germline V gene has CDR1 GTSNPN and CDR2 SVGIG (reference sequence). CDR3 size: 14 residues. CDR3 residues: CAWSVPGSFYEQYF. In nucleotides, the CDR3 is TGTGCCTGGAGTGTACCCGGGAGTTTTTACGAGCAGTACTTC.

The V gene is TRBV5-4, the J gene TRBJ2-7, with D tentatively TRBD1 or TRBD2 (5 bases each). The CDR3 contains 16 residues. Germline V gene lookup returns CDR1 SGHNT and CDR2 YYREEE (reference sequence). Trimming took off 0 bases at V and 6 bases at J, with 19 bases between the two ends. The CDR3 coding sequence is TGTGCCAGCAGCTTGGGGGGACCTGGGCTTTCTTCCGAGCAGTACTTC. Protein: CASSLGGPGLSSEQYF.

This clone was observed a few times. This chain connects TRBV7-6 to TRBJ1-2; D is perhaps TRBD1 (5 bases). There are 14 residues in the CDR3. The V gene's germline CDR1 is SGHVS and CDR2 FNYEAQ. Between the trimmed V and J ends, which lost 0 bases and 6 bases, there was a span of 11 bases. This CDR3 is CASSLAQGEDGYTF. Here the CDR3 DNA reads TGTGCCAGCAGCTTAGCCCAGGGCGAGGATGGCTACACCTTC.

This chain connects TRBV16 to TRBJ2-7; the D gene could be TRBD1 or TRBD2 (5 bases each). This CDR3 spans 15 amino acids. V was cut by 1 base and J by 3 bases, with 13 bases left in between. Germline V gives CDR1 KGHSY, CDR2 FQNENV. The CDR3, as DNA: TGTGCCAGCAGCCAATTTGTGGGGACCATCTACGAGCAGTACTTC. Translating it yields CASSQFVGTIYEQYF.

Only one count was recorded for this clone. The chain links TRBV5-1 to TRBJ2-2; tentatively, D is TRBD2 (7 bases). From germline, CDR1 is SGHRS and CDR2 YFSETQ. This CDR3 comprises 16 residues. Trimming left V 6 bases short and J 4 bases short, with 19 bases between. CDR3 sequence (DNA): TGCGCCAGCACGGCCCAGGGGCCGGGGGGCACCGGGGAGCTGTTTTTT. Its translation: CASTAQGPGGTGELFF.

CDR3 in DNA: TGTGCCAGCAGTCGTCCGGCGGTCCCAGGCGAGCAGTACTTC. Translated, it gives CASSRPAVPGEQYF. This chain connects TRBV5-4 to TRBJ2-7; D is unresolved. The CDR3 runs to 14 residues. In germline, CDR1 is SGHNT, CDR2 YYREEE (reference sequence). V was pared by 5 bases and J by 6 bases, with 18 bases between.

The CDR3 DNA reads TGCGCCAGCAGCTTCTTAGCGGGATCCTACAATGAGCAGTTCTTC. Protein product: CASSFLAGSYNEQFF. The genes are TRBV5-1 and TRBJ2-1; 8 nucleotides align to TRBD2. V was clipped by 2 bases and J by 1 base; unmatched bases: 2. CDR1 and CDR2 (germline): SGHRS, YFSETQ. This CDR3 is built from 15 residues.

The V and J genes are TRBV7-2 and TRBJ2-3, with 7 bases that match TRBD2. V lost 0 bases, J lost 4 bases, and 10 bases stayed unmatched. Per germline, CDR1 SGHTA and CDR2 FQGNSA. CDR3 length: 17 amino acids. The CDR3 DNA reads as TGTGCCAGCAGCTTAGCGGGAGGGCCTCCCGCGGCAGATACGCAGTATTTT. Protein product: CASSLAGGPPAADTQYF.

Turning to this clone: Compared with germline, one end of the junction differs, possibly owing to a read error. The gene calls are TRBV29-1 and TRBJ2-1, with 14 bases lining up with TRBD2. The CDR3 has 14 residues. From germline, CDR1 is SQVTM and CDR2 ANQGSEA. The CDR3 spells CSIEGTSGRNEQFF. CDR3 bases: TGCAGCATTGAAGGGACTAGCGGGAGAAATGAGCAGTTCTTC.

This clone was counted only a few times. The chain uses TRBV28 and TRBJ2-1; 9 bases are a match to TRBD2. This CDR3 is built from 15 residues. V shed 2 bases and J 7 bases; nucleotides not matched to a gene: 6. Germline V lookup: CDR1 MDHEN, CDR2 SYDVKM. The CDR3, as DNA: TGTGCCAGCAGTTTAGCGGGAGGGAGGGTAAATGAGCAGTTCTTC. It yields the protein CASSLAGGRVNEQFF. The full variable domain, rest sourced from reference TRBV28 and TRBJ2-1, is DVKVTQSSRYLVKRTGEKVFLECVQDMDHENMFWYRQDPGLGLRLIYFSYDVKMKEKGDIPEGYSVSREKKERFSLILESASTNQTSMYLCASSLAGGRVNEQFFGPGTRLTVL.